What follows are 18 T cell receptor beta chains derived from one specimen sequenced in a study of T cell clonality in common variable immunodeficiency. TCRdb's table, derived via immunoSEQ multiplex PCR, lists solely in-frame clones and lacks some. This sample carries 50,000 to 60,000 clones, none of them present only once. Material: peripheral blood mononuclear cells. The receptors were sampled from a person aged 18 to 70 in good health.

This clone occurred many times. The read ends 3 residues early relative to the CDR3; the germline J gene fills the gap. The chain joins TRBV20-1 to TRBJ2-7, with TRBD1 matching over 7 bases. Germline assignment: CDR1 DFQATT and CDR2 SNEGSKA (reference sequence). This CDR3 contains 16 residues. V lost 5 bases to trimming and J lost 6 bases; unmatched junction nucleotides: 19. CDR3 DNA (partial): TGCAGTGCTCCCCCTTCCGGGGCAGGGGGTTTAGGCGAG. It yields the protein CSAPPSGAGGLGE. In full, the CDR3 reads CSAPPSGAGGLGEQYF.

This clone was seen ten or more times. The read terminates 3 residues before the CDR3 end, so the remaining end is supplied by the germline J gene. The genes are TRBV7-3 and TRBJ2-7; 10 positions agree with TRBD2. The CDR3 sequence is 19 residues long. Germline loops: CDR1 SGHTA, CDR2 FQGTGA. V shed 0 bases, J shed 6 bases, and the junction held 17 bases outside the gene matches. Incomplete CDR3 DNA: TGTGCCAGCAGCTTAACGGGTTCGAGGATGGGACTAGCGTCTGGCGAG. Protein: CASSLTGSRMGLASGE. In full, the CDR3 is CASSLTGSRMGLASGEQYF.

Comments on this clone: The observed sequence ends 3 residues before the CDR3 terminus, with the missing tail filled in from the germline J gene. This chain connects TRBV18 to TRBJ1-4; 7 bases are shared with TRBD1. This CDR3 comprises 16 residues. Trimming cost V 2 bases and J 4 bases; bases outside gene matches: 7. CDR1 is KGHSH and CDR2 is LQKENI in the germline V gene. The CDR3 DNA, read in part, is TGTGCCAGCTCACCAAGGGGACAGAACCATAATGAAAAA. This gives the protein CASSPRGQNHNEK. The complete CDR3 protein is CASSPRGQNHNEKLFF.

This clone was seen ten or more times. CDR3 sequence: CSVEEAFGQGVMYEQYF. Partial CDR3 DNA: TGCAGCGTTGAAGAGGCTTTCGGACAGGGGGTTATGTACGAG. V gene TRBV29-1 combines with J gene TRBJ2-7, with TRBD1 identical over 10 bases. The read finishes 3 residues shy of the CDR3 end, and the germline J gene is used to complete it. The CDR3 contains 17 residues. J lost 4 bases, V lost 0 bases, and 12 bases had no gene match. Germline V gives CDR1 SQVTM, CDR2 ANQGSEA.

At least ten counts were recorded for this clone. The DNA ends 3 residues before the CDR3 does, and the rest of the CDR3 is filled in from the germline J gene. V usage is TRBV20-1 and J usage is TRBJ2-5; 7 bases fit TRBD1. CDR3 length: 13 amino acids. Germline V gene sequence: CDR1 DFQATT, CDR2 SNEGSKA (reference sequence). The V and J ends lost 6 bases and 4 bases, in that order; junction bases with no gene match: 8. The CDR3 protein is CSAQTGMGETQYF. The DNA read from the CDR3 is TGCAGTGCCCAGACAGGGATGGGAGAGACC.

This clone occurred many times. The CDR3: CASSFRGAKSTDTQYF. The CDR3 DNA, read in part, is TGCGCCAGCAGCTTCCGGGGGGCCAAAAGCACAGATACG. The chain joins TRBV5-1 to TRBJ2-3; tentative D call: TRBD2 (7 bases). The read ends 3 residues before the CDR3 terminus; that terminus is restored from the germline J gene. V dropped 2 bases and J dropped 0 bases, with 13 bases sitting between them. Germline lookup yields CDR1 SGHRS and CDR2 YFSETQ. CDR3 length equals 16 residues.

This clone was counted at least ten times. The observed sequence ends 3 residues before the CDR3 terminus, with the missing tail filled in from the germline J gene. The V gene is TRBV19, the J gene TRBJ2-4; 8 positions match TRBD1. Trimming cost V 8 bases and J 3 bases; bases outside gene matches: 3. The CDR3 has 13 residues. Germline CDR1 reads LNHDA; CDR2 reads SQIVND (reference sequence). The CDR3 loop is CASFGQGKNIQYF. Partial CDR3 DNA: TGTGCCAGTTTTGGACAGGGCAAAAACATT.

This clone was detected ten times or more. The read finishes 3 residues shy of the CDR3 end, and the germline J gene is used to complete it. This rearrangement joins TRBV28 to TRBJ2-7, with D unresolved. The CDR3 has 12 amino acids. Germline-derived CDR1 and CDR2 are MDHEN and SYDVKM. The V end was cut by 4 bases, the J end by 4 bases, with 8 bases between. CDR3 residues: CASSYQNYEQYF. The covered CDR3 bases are TGTGCCAGCAGTTATCAGAATTACGAG.

This clone has ten or more counts. Coverage ceases 3 residues before the CDR3 finishes, and the germline J gene fills in the end. The chain recombines TRBV28 with TRBJ1-6; TRBD1 aligns across 7 bases. Trimming took 5 bases from V and 9 from J; bases not matched to a gene: 4. The CDR3 extends over 13 amino acids. Germline CDR1 MDHEN, CDR2 SYDVKM. The CDR3 bases that were read are TGTGCCAGCAGTCTCGACAGGGCTTCACCC. It is translated as CASSLDRASP. The full CDR3 is CASSLDRASPLHF.

In its sample, this clone was seen many times. The DNA ends 3 residues before the CDR3 does, and the rest of the CDR3 is filled in from the germline J gene. The gene calls are TRBV5-4 and TRBJ2-7; no reliable D call. The V end was cut by 0 bases, the J end by 6 bases, with 13 bases between. The germline gives CDR1 SGHNT, CDR2 YYREEE (reference sequence). The CDR3 covers 14 residues. The DNA read from the CDR3 is TGTGCCAGCAGCTTGGCCGGTCGACTGGGCGAG. Translated, it gives CASSLAGRLGE. The entire CDR3 reads CASSLAGRLGEQYF.

This clone was recorded at least ten times. The DNA ends 3 residues before the CDR3 does, and the rest of the CDR3 is filled in from the germline J gene. This chain links TRBV7-9 with TRBJ1-4, with 9 bases matching TRBD1. V lost 6 bases, J lost 8 bases, and 10 bases stayed unmatched. The CDR3 has 15 residues. Germline CDR1 is SEHNR and CDR2 is FQNEAQ (reference sequence). CDR3 sequence: CASSQQGAQGEKLFF. CDR3 DNA, as far as it was read: TGTGCCAGCAGTCAACAGGGGGCGCAGGGCGAAAAA.

This clone was picked up many times. The CDR3 is cut off 3 residues early in the read; its end comes from the germline J gene. The genes are TRBV6-1 and TRBJ1-2; TRBD1 is a possible D gene (5 bases). CDR3 length: 14 amino acids. CDR1 and CDR2 (germline): MNHNS, SASEGT. The CDR3 here is CASSEGQSIGGYTF. The sequenced CDR3 bases are TGTGCCAGCAGTGAAGGACAGTCGATTGGAGGC.

This clone appeared a few times. Sequencing ends 3 residues short of the CDR3 end; the germline J gene provides the rest. The rearrangement links TRBV16 to TRBJ2-3; D is perhaps TRBD2 (7 bases). Germline V gene lookup returns CDR1 KGHSY and CDR2 FQNENV. Trimming left V 4 bases short and J 6 bases short, with 17 bases between. The CDR3 spans 15 residues. The sequenced part of the CDR3 DNA is TGTGCCAGCAGCCTTCCCGGGACGGGGGGCGATACG. The encoded protein is CASSLPGTGGDT. The entire CDR3 sequence reads CASSLPGTGGDTQYF. The variable domain in full, with the rest retrieved from reference TRBV16 and TRBJ2-3, is GEEVAQTPKHLVRGEGQKAKLYCAPIKGHSYVFWYQQVLKNEFKFLISFQNENVFDETGMPKERFSAKCLPNSPCSLEIQATKLEDSAVYFCASSLPGTGGDTQYFGPGTRLTVL.

Ten or more counts support this clone. The read ends 3 residues shy of where the CDR3 ends; the end is completed using the germline J gene. V and J are TRBV20-1 and TRBJ2-7; TRBD2 might be the D (7 bases). The CDR3 runs 14 residues. Germline V lookup: CDR1 DFQATT, CDR2 SNEGSKA (reference sequence). Between the trimmed V and J ends, which lost 5 bases and 1 base, there was a span of 15 bases. The chain's CDR3 is CSAAVGGQSYEQYF. The CDR3 DNA, read in part, is TGCAGTGCTGCCGTGGGGGGGCAGTCCTACGAG.

This clone appeared many times. The read gets to within 3 residues of the CDR3 end, and the germline J gene fills in the rest. The chain combines TRBV27 with TRBJ2-3, with 10 positions matching TRBD2. This CDR3 comprises 15 residues. The ends lost 9 bases at V and 0 bases at J; junction bases unmatched: 6. CDR1 and CDR2 from the germline V gene are MNHEY and SMNVEV (reference sequence). Here the CDR3 reads CASQYSGGSTDTQYF. The DNA read from the CDR3 is TGTGCCAGTCAATATAGCGGGGGGAGCACAGATACG.

This clone was observed many times. The DNA ends 3 residues before the CDR3 does, and the rest of the CDR3 is filled in from the germline J gene. The chain is built from TRBV20-1 and TRBJ2-7, with D uncertain. Trimming left V 5 bases short and J 3 bases short, with 17 bases between. The CDR3 has 14 amino acids. Germline V CDR1 and CDR2: DFQATT, SNEGSKA (reference sequence). CDR3 DNA (partial): TGCAGTGCTGACCCAGGCTTACCCTTCTACGAG. Protein: CSADPGLPFYE. The full CDR3 protein reads CSADPGLPFYEQYF.

As concerns this clone: Relative to the germline gene, one junction end is altered; a read error may explain this. The CDR3 is cut off 3 residues early in the read; its end comes from the germline J gene. The chain links TRBV7-7 to TRBJ1-2, with D tentatively TRBD1 (6 bases). Germline V gene data show CDR1 as SSHAT and CDR2 as FNYEAQ (reference sequence). The CDR3 contains 15 residues. The sequenced part of the CDR3 DNA is TGTGCTAGCAGCTTAATAGCGGGGGGCACAGATACC. Translation gives CASSLIAGGTDT. The full CDR3 protein is CASSLIAGGTDTYTF.

The sample holds many counts of this clone. The sequenced fragment ends 3 residues before the CDR3 boundary, so the rest is inferred from the germline J gene. The chain employs TRBV19 and TRBJ1-5, with 10 bases identical to TRBD1. V dropped 5 bases and J dropped 4; count of bases not matched to a gene: 11. Germline CDR1 LNHDA, CDR2 SQIVND (reference sequence). This CDR3 is built from 17 residues. This CDR3 reads CASSDTGTGVGNQPQHF. The CDR3 bases that were read are TGTGCCAGTAGTGATACCGGGACAGGGGTTGGAAATCAGCCC.